What follows are 20 T cell receptor beta chains derived from one specimen sequenced in a study of blood T cell repertoires in COVID-19. The table came from immunoSEQ multiplex PCR; TCRdb's copy has only in-frame clones and leaves some out. The data show around 380,000 clones, about 80% seen once. The sequenced material came from peripheral blood. The receptors derive from a human donor with acute or convalescent COVID-19. The donor label of this sample is uncertain.

This chain uses TRBV4-1 with TRBJ2-2, with 8 bases aligning to TRBD1. This CDR3 is 15 amino acids long. With V trimmed by 0 bases and J by 6 bases, 3 bases remained unmatched. Germline CDR1 and CDR2: MGHRA and YSYEKL. The CDR3 spells CASSQEQGVAGELFF. DNA for the CDR3: TGCGCCAGCAGCCAAGAACAGGGGGTCGCCGGGGAGCTGTTTTTT.

The rearrangement uses TRBV6-5 and TRBJ1-2; 7 nucleotides agree with TRBD1. Per germline, CDR1 MNHEY and CDR2 SVGAGI. V was pared by 8 bases and J by 4 bases, with 10 bases of the junction left unmatched. The CDR3 covers 14 residues. CDR3 residues: CASAGDSFPYGYTF. The CDR3, as DNA: TGTGCCAGCGCCGGGGACAGCTTCCCCTATGGCTACACCTTC.

The chain recombines TRBV2 with TRBJ1-5; D perhaps matches TRBD1 (5 bases). The CDR3 has 15 amino acids. Germline V gives CDR1 SNHLY, CDR2 FYNNEI. Trimming took off 6 bases at V and 5 bases at J, with 17 bases between the two ends. CDR3 sequence (DNA): TGTGCCAGCAGCGCCGGCTTCAGGGAACATCAGCCCCAGCATTTT. Translation gives CASSAGFREHQPQHF. Drawing the rest from reference TRBV2 and TRBJ1-5, the complete variable domain is EPEVTQTPSHQVTQMGQEVILRCVPISNHLYFYWYRQILGQKVEFLVSFYNNEISEKSEIFDDQFSVERPDGSNFTLKIRSTKLEDSAMYFCASSAGFREHQPQHFGDGTRLSIL.

Written as DNA, the CDR3 is TGTGCCAGTAGTATAGAACGGGGAGGGCCTGGCTACACCTTC. Translating gives CASSIERGGPGYTF. The gene calls are TRBV19 and TRBJ1-2; D is unclear. Germline V gene data show CDR1 as LNHDA and CDR2 as SQIVND (reference sequence). Deletions cut 0 bases from V and 7 bases from J, with 12 bases between. This CDR3 spans 14 amino acids.

CDR3 sequence: CASSSQGAWGYTF. CDR3 DNA: TGTGCCAGCAGTTCGCAGGGGGCGTGGGGCTACACCTTC. This chain uses TRBV27 with TRBJ1-2, with 8 nucleotides matching TRBD1. The junction had 6 bases not matched to a gene; V was cut back by 4 bases and J by 8 bases. The CDR3 consists of 13 residues. The germline V gene encodes CDR1 MNHEY and CDR2 SMNVEV (reference sequence).

About this clone: A much more abundant neighbour one base away suggests this may be a read error. The chain uses TRBV11-2 and TRBJ1-6, with 7 bases lining up with TRBD1. The CDR3 totals 15 residues. V was pared by 5 bases and J by 5 bases, with 6 bases of the junction left unmatched. Germline values: CDR1 SGHAT, CDR2 FQNNGV. This chain's CDR3 is CASSHPTGNNSPLHF. In DNA form, the CDR3 reads TGTGCCAGCAGCCACCCGACAGGGAATAATTCACCCCTCCACTTT. Complete variable domain (other parts from reference TRBV11-2 and TRBJ1-6): EAGVAQSPRYKIIEKRQSVAFWCNPISGHATLYWYQQILGQGPKLLIQFQNNGVVDDSQLPKDRFSAERLKGVDSTLKIQPAKLEDSAVYLCASSHPTGNNSPLHFGNGTRLTVT.

V gene TRBV6-5 combines with J gene TRBJ1-3, with TRBD1 as a possible D gene (5 bases). Germline CDR1 reads MNHEY; CDR2 reads SVGAGI. The V and J ends lost 6 bases and 8 bases respectively, with 8 bases between them. The CDR3 loop spans 11 amino acids. This CDR3 reads CASSQGDTIYF. The CDR3 DNA reads as TGTGCCAGCAGCCAAGGGGACACCATATATTTT.

The chain has TRBV29-1 and TRBJ1-4; D call uncertain. In germline, CDR1 is SQVTM, CDR2 ANQGSEA. Trimming removed 7 bases at V and 0 bases at J, with 6 bases between. The CDR3 consists of 12 residues. This CDR3 is CSGQTTNEKLFF. DNA for the CDR3: TGCAGCGGGCAGACAACTAATGAAAAACTGTTTTTT. The whole variable domain, remainder taken from reference TRBV29-1 and TRBJ1-4, is SAVISQKPSRDICQRGTSLTIQCQVDSQVTMMFWYRQQPGQSLTLIATANQGSEATYESGFVIDKFPISRPNLTFSTLTVSNMSPEDSSIYLCSGQTTNEKLFFGSGTQLSVL.

The V call is TRBV11-2, the J call TRBJ2-7, with 7 bases fitting TRBD1. Trimming took 3 bases from V and 5 from J; bases not matched to a gene: 7. The CDR3 loop spans 14 amino acids. The germline gives CDR1 SGHAT, CDR2 FQNNGV. CDR3 residues: CASSFLDRTHEQYF. CDR3 nucleotide sequence: TGTGCCAGCAGCTTTCTGGACAGGACCCACGAGCAGTACTTC.

This chain joins TRBV30 and TRBJ1-1; TRBD1 is a possible D gene (6 bases). The CDR3 is made up of 15 amino acids. Trimming removed 5 bases at V and 4 bases at J, with 20 bases between. Germline CDR1 GTSNPN, CDR2 SVGIG (reference sequence). The CDR3 sequence: CAWGGAGYRSTEAFF. The CDR3 DNA follows: TGTGCCTGGGGGGGGGCAGGCTACCGGAGCACTGAAGCTTTCTTT.

This chain links TRBV28 with TRBJ1-2; D unclear. Germline loops: CDR1 MDHEN, CDR2 SYDVKM. The CDR3 is 15 residues long. V was trimmed by 1 base and J by 3 bases, leaving 12 bases between them. The CDR3 loop reads CASSLYTSRHYGYTF. The CDR3 DNA reads TGTGCCAGCAGTTTATACACCTCCCGTCACTATGGCTACACCTTC.

V gene TRBV18 combines with J gene TRBJ1-5; 8 bases agree with TRBD1. Germline V gives CDR1 KGHSH, CDR2 LQKENI. The junction had 8 bases not matched to a gene; V was cut back by 4 bases and J by 6 bases. The CDR3 loop spans 15 amino acids. The CDR3 coding sequence is TGTGCCAGCTCACTCTCCGGACAGGGAGGTCAGCCCCAGCATTTT. The encoded protein is CASSLSGQGGQPQHF.

The V call is TRBV19, the J call TRBJ1-6, with TRBD1 as a possible D gene (5 bases). Germline assignment: CDR1 LNHDA and CDR2 SQIVND (reference sequence). Trimming removed 6 bases at V and 8 bases at J, with 14 bases between. The CDR3 has 14 residues. CDR3 protein: CASRSTVLYSPLHF. The CDR3 nucleotides are TGTGCCAGTAGATCGACAGTTCTATATTCACCCCTCCACTTT.

This chain joins TRBV18 and TRBJ1-4, with D unclear. V was trimmed by 6 bases and J by 5 bases, leaving 10 bases between them. Germline V gene lookup returns CDR1 KGHSH and CDR2 LQKENI. This CDR3 has 13 residues. The CDR3 DNA reads TGTGCCAGCTCTTCCGGCGGGAATGAAAAACTGTTTTTT. It yields the protein CASSSGGNEKLFF. The entire variable domain, with the rest obtained from reference TRBV18 and TRBJ1-4, is as follows: NAGVMQNPRHLVRRRGQEARLRCSPMKGHSHVYWYRQLPEEGLKFMVYLQKENIIDESGMPKERFSAEFPKEGPSILRIQQVVRGDSAAYFCASSSGGNEKLFFGSGTQLSVL.

The J gene is TRBJ1-1, the V gene TRBV2; 7 bases map to TRBD1. Trimming cost V 4 bases and J 3 bases; bases outside gene matches: 5. Germline values: CDR1 SNHLY, CDR2 FYNNEI. This CDR3 region has 14 residues. The CDR3 bases are TGTGCCAGCAGTGTTACAGGGGTGCACACTGAAGCTTTCTTT. This sequence encodes CASSVTGVHTEAFF. The variable domain in full, completed from reference TRBV2 and TRBJ1-1, reads EPEVTQTPSHQVTQMGQEVILRCVPISNHLYFYWYRQILGQKVEFLVSFYNNEISEKSEIFDDQFSVERPDGSNFTLKIRSTKLEDSAMYFCASSVTGVHTEAFFGQGTRLTVV.

The V call is TRBV5-4, the J call TRBJ1-1; unclear D gene. Germline V gene data show CDR1 as SGHNT and CDR2 as YYREEE (reference sequence). Trimming removed 2 bases at V and 11 bases at J, with 13 bases between. This CDR3 has 12 residues. CDR3 residues: CASSLGEGWAFF. For the CDR3, the DNA is TGTGCCAGCAGCTTAGGTGAGGGTTGGGCTTTCTTT.

In its sample, this clone was seen a few times. This sequence joins TRBV29-1 and TRBJ1-2; D not certain. The CDR3 is 11 residues long. V dropped 6 bases and J dropped 4 bases, with 9 bases sitting between them. Germline CDR1 reads SQVTM; CDR2 reads ANQGSEA. CDR3 residues: CSVTGGYGYTF. CDR3 nucleotides: TGCAGCGTGACCGGAGGCTATGGCTACACCTTC.

The rearrangement uses TRBV5-8 and TRBJ2-7, with D perhaps matching TRBD1 (5 bases). With 1 base removed from V and 1 base from J, the gap between germline ends came to 12 bases. The CDR3 consists of 15 residues. The germline V gene has CDR1 SGHTS and CDR2 YDEGEE. In nucleotides, the CDR3 is TGTGCCAGCAGCTTGACAGGTGAAAAATCCTACGAGCAGTACTTC. Translated, it gives CASSLTGEKSYEQYF.

This clone was found a few times. The chain uses TRBV15 and TRBJ2-1; D unresolved. This CDR3 has 15 residues. Germline V gives CDR1 LNHNV, CDR2 YYDKDF (reference sequence). The ends were cut back, 0 bases at V and 4 bases at J, with 10 bases in the middle. The CDR3 bases are TGTGCCACCAGCAGAGATTGGCAGAGGTACAATGAGCAGTTCTTC. The encoded protein is CATSRDWQRYNEQFF.

This clone has only a few counts. The chain recombines TRBV2 with TRBJ1-1; D possibly corresponds to TRBD1 (5 bases). The germline gives CDR1 SNHLY, CDR2 FYNNEI. This CDR3 comprises 15 residues. V lost 7 bases and J lost 1, with 16 bases in between. The CDR3 DNA is TGTGCCAGCACCGAATGGAAGGGGCAGAACACTGAAGCTTTCTTT. It yields the protein CASTEWKGQNTEAFF.